The clone carrying this T cell receptor beta chain has a handful of counts. The target antigen is unknown. This sample stems from a study of cytomegalovirus exposure and HLA in healthy donors. The CDR3 is 13 residues long. CDR1 WNHNN and CDR2 SYGVQD come from the germline V gene (reference sequence). The V gene lost 7 bases and the J gene lost 3 bases, with 13 bases spanning the gap. General study points: As a later analysis showed, a missense DCLRE1C variant was linked to trimming of TCR beta V- and J-genes. Usually a TCR sequence was rare, but some public TCRs were found in many donors. As a later analysis revealed, most CMV-associated TCR beta chains appeared HLA-restricted. Earlier findings revealed that most TCR beta V segments proved productive either about 90% or about 30% of the time.

60 Vbeta and 13 Jbeta primers were used in PCR. TCRdb's table, derived via immunoSEQ multiplex PCR, lists solely in-frame clones and lacks some. The sample lists 100,000 or so clones, roughly three quarters occurring once. The TCR sequence derives from a man aged 40-49 years in good health and CMV-seronegative. J is TRBJ2-7 and V is TRBV10-1; D is perhaps TRBD2 (6 bases). Source material: PBMCs. CDR3 loop: CASMGQGGYEQYF. As DNA, the CDR3 is TGCGCCAGCATGGGGCAGGGAGGCTACGAGCAGTACTTC.